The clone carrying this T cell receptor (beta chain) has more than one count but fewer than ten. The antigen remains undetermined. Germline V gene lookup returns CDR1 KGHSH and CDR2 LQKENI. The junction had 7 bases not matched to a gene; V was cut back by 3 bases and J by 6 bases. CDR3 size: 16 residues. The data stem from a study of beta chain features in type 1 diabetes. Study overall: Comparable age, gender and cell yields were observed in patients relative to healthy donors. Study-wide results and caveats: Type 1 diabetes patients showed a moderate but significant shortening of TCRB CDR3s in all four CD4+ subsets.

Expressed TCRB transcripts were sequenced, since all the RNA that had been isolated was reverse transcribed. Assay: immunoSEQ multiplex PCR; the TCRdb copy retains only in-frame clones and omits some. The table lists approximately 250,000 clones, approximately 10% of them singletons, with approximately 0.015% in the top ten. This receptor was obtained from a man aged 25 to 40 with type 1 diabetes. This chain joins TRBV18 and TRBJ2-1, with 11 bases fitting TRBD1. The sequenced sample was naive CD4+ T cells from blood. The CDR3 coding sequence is TGTGCCAGCTCACCTCGTGGGACAGGGGGAGGCAATGAGCAGTTCTTC. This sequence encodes CASSPRGTGGGNEQFF.